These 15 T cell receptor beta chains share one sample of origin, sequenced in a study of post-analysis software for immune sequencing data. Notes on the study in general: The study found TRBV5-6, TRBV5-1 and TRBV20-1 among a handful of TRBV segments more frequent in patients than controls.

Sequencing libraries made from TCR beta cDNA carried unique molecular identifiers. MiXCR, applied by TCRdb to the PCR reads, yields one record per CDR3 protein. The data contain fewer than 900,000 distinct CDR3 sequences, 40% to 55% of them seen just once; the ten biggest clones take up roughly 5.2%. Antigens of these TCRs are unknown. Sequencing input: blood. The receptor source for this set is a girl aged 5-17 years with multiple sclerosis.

CDR3 region: CASSGGQQYF. The CDR3 bases are TGTGCCAGCAGTGGCGGTCAGCAGTATTTT. The chain couples TRBV6-1 to TRBJ2-3; unclear D gene. Trimming pared 4 bases from V and 11 bases from J, leaving 7 bases between. CDR1 and CDR2 (germline): MNHNS, SASEGT. The CDR3 has 10 residues.

The CDR3 protein is CSAGTGTGVGSNQPQHF. The CDR3 nucleotides are TGCAGTGCGGGTACCGGGACAGGGGTTGGAAGCAATCAGCCCCAGCATTTT. The rearrangement uses TRBV20-1 and TRBJ1-5; 10 bases align to TRBD1. Looked up from germline, CDR1 is DFQATT and CDR2 is SNEGSKA (reference sequence). The CDR3 runs 17 residues. V lost 6 bases, J lost 1 base, and 12 bases stayed unmatched.

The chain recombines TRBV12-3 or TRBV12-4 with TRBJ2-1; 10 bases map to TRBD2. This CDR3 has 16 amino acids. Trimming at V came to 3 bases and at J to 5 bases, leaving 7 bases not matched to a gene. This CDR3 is CASSFQLAGVHNEQFF. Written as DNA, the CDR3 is TGTGCCAGCAGTTTTCAGCTAGCGGGAGTACACAATGAGCAGTTCTTC.

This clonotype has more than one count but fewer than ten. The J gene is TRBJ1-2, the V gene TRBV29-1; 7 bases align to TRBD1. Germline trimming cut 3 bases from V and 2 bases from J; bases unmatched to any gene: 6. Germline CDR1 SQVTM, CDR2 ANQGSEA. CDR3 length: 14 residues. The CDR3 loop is CSVDGAGGNYGYTF. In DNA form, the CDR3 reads TGCAGCGTTGATGGTGCAGGGGGGAACTATGGCTACACCTTC.

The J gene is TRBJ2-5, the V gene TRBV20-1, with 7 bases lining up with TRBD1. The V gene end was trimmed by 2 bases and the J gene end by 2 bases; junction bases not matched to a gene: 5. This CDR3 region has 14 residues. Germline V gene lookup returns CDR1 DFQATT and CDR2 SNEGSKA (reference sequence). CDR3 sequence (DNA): TGCAGTGCTAGAACCCACAGGGGACAAGAGACCCAGTACTTC. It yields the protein CSARTHRGQETQYF.

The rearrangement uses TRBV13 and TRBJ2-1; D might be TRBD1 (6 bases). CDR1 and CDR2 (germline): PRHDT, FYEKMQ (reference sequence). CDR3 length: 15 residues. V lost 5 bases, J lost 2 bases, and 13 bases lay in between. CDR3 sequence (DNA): TGTGCCAGCAGCCGACCACAGGGTGCCTACAATGAGCAGTTCTTC. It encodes CASSRPQGAYNEQFF. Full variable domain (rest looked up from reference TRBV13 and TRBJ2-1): AAGVIQSPRHLIKEKRETATLKCYPIPRHDTVYWYQQGPGQDPQFLISFYEKMQSDKGSIPDRFSAQQFSDYHSELNMSSLELGDSALYFCASSRPQGAYNEQFFGPGTRLTVL.

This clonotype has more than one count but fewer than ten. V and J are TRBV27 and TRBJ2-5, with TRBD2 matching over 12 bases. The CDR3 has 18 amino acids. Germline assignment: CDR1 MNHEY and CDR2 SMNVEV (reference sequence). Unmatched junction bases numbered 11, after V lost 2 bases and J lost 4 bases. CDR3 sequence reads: CASSLLAGGLAIAETQYF. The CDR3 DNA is TGTGCCAGCAGTTTACTAGCGGGAGGGCTAGCGATTGCAGAGACCCAGTACTTC.

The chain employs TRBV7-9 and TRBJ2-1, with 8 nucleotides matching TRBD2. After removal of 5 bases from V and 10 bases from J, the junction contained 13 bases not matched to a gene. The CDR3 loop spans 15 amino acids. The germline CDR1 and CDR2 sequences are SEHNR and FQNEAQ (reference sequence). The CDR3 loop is CASSPLRIAGREQFF. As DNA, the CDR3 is TGTGCCAGCAGCCCATTGAGGATAGCGGGAAGGGAGCAGTTCTTC.

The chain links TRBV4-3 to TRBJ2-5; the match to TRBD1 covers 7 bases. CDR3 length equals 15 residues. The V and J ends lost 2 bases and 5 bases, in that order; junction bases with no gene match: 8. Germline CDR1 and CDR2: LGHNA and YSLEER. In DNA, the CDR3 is TGCGCCAGCAGCCAATCGACAGGGTCGGGGGAGACCCAGTACTTC. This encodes CASSQSTGSGETQYF.

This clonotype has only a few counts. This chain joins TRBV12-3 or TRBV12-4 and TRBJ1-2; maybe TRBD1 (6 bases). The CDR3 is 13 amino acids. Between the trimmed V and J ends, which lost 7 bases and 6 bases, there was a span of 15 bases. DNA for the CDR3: TGTGCCAGCACCTTGGGGGGGGCTGATGGCTACACCTTC. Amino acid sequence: CASTLGGADGYTF.

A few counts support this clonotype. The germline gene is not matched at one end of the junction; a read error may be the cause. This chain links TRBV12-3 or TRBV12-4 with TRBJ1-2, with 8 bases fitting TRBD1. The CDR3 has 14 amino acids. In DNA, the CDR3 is TGTGCGAGCACCGGCGCAGGGGGCATCTATGGCTACACCTTC. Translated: CASTGAGGIYGYTF.

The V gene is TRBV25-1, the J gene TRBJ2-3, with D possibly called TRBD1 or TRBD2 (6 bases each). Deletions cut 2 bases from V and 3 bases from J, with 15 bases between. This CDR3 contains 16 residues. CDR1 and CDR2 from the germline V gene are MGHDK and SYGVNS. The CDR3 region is CASSERGAGDTDTQYF. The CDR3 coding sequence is TGTGCCAGCAGTGAAAGGGGGGCAGGGGATACAGATACGCAGTATTTT.

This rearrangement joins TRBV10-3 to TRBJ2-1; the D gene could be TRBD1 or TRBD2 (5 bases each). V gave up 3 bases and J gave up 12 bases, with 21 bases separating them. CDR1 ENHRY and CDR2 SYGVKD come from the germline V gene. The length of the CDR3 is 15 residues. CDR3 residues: CAISESGGLAGGQFF. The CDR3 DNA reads TGTGCCATCAGTGAAAGTGGCGGCCTTGCTGGGGGGCAGTTCTTC.

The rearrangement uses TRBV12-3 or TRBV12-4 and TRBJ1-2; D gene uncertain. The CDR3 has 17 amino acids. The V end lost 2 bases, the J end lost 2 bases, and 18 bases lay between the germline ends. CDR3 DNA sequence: TGTGCCAGCAGTTTATCATGGCCCCTAGAGAGCAACTATGGCTACACCTTC. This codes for CASSLSWPLESNYGYTF.

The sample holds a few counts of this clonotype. CDR3 protein: CASSRAGTSGPYEQYF. The CDR3 DNA is TGTGCCAGCAGTCGGGCCGGGACTAGCGGCCCCTACGAGCAGTACTTC. The chain is built from TRBV6-6 and TRBJ2-7; 11 nucleotides match TRBD2. Germline assignment: CDR1 MNHNY and CDR2 SVGAGI (reference sequence). V lost 5 bases, J lost 2 bases, and 8 bases stayed unmatched. This CDR3 contains 16 residues.